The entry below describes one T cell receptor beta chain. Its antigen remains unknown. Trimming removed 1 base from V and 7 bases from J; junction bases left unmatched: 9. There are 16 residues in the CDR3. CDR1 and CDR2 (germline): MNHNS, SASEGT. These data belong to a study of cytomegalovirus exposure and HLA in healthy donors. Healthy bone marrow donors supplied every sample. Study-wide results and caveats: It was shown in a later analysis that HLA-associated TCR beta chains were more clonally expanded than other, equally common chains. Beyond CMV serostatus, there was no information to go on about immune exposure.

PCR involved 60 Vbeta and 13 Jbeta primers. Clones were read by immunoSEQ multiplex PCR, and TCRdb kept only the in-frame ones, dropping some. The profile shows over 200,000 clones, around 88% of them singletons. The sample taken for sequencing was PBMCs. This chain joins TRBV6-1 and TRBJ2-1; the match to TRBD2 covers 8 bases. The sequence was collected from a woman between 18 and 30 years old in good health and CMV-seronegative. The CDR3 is CASSEGIAGRGNEQFF. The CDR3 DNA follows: TGTGCCAGCAGTGAAGGGATAGCGGGGAGGGGGAATGAGCAGTTCTTC.